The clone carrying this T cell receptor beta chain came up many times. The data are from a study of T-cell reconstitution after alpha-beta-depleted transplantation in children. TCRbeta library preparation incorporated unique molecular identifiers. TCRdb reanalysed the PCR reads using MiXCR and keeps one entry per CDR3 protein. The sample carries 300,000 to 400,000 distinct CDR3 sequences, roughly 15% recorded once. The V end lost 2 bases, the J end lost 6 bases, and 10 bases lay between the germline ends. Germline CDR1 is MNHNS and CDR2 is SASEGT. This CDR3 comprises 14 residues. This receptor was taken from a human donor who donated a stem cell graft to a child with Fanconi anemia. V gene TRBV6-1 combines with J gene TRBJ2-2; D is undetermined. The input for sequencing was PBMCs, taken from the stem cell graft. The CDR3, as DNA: TGTGCCAGCAGTGAAAACTGGGTCGCCGGGGAGCTGTTTTTT. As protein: CASSENWVAGELFF.